Reported below is one T cell receptor beta chain. Its antigen is still unknown. Per-nucleotide qualities are absent, and no much larger clonotype sits a single base away. The cohort consisted of 666 healthy bone marrow donors. All cohort members were sampled while nominally healthy, although unrecorded immune exposures were likely present. The donor was CMV seronegative and was included in the group of around 320 seronegative cohort members. A peripheral blood sample was collected from each donor, and TCR beta sequencing was performed on peripheral blood mononuclear cells. Genomic DNA extraction from the blood cell samples was performed with the Qiagen DNeasy Blood Extraction Kit. This record comes from a study of cytomegalovirus exposure and HLA in healthy donors (dated by TCRdb to the late 2010s). With respect to the entire study: In an earlier analysis of approximately 500 of the donors, approximately 260 Gb of sequence data and 117 million unique TCR beta sequences from roughly 200 million T cells were reported. Approximately 300 gigabases of sequencing data and around 80 million unique TCR sequences made up an early release that covered about 640 HLA-typed donors. The study profiled the T cell repertoires of 550 to 700 subjects by immunosequencing and related them to cytomegalovirus serostatus. Every repertoire in the discovery cohort had been generated on one and the same sequencing platform. To predict cytomegalovirus infection status, the study combined high-throughput TCR immunosequencing, statistical association of individual TCRs with disease status, and machine learning. Along with the approximately 600-subject first cohort, a separate validation cohort of around 120 different subjects was used. In an earlier analysis of 500 to 650 of the donors, high-throughput TCR beta sequencing was used to judge whether each TCR beta V gene segment behaved as functional or pseudogenic. Among about 390 genotyped donors of the cohort, an average of 235,054 unique TCR beta nucleotide sequences were sequenced per donor, roughly 20% of them non-productive. A handful of DR-DQ haplotypes were handled as single units for association and clustering because linkage in the cohort was strong. In a later genetic analysis, genome-wide SNP genotypes for about three fifths of the roughly 670 donors were used, and that subset was treated as a discovery cohort. Of the 350 to 400 genotyped donors, around 81% fell in the genetic ancestry cluster associated with self-reported Caucasian donors. Class I and class II HLA loci were covered by the typing at four-digit resolution. Donor age, sex, ethnicity and CMV serostatus were collected together with the repertoire data. To study patterns of TCR occurrence, a later analysis re-analyzed previously published TCR beta repertoires from 550 to 800 donors and added high-resolution HLA genotyping. The study aimed to test whether signatures of past pathogen exposure could be identified by cataloging public T cell receptors. Typing coverage varied by locus: about 629-640 donors for A, B, C, DRB1 and DQB1; some 520 for DQA1; 606 for DPA1; 450 to 480 for DPB1. In the later analysis, no new phenotypic data were used to find candidate immune exposures; instead, reliance was placed on TCR beta sequences and their occurrence across donors.

The library was generated by the immunoSEQ multiplex PCR assay. For the multiplex PCR, a mixture combining 60 forward primers for TCR Vbeta segments and 13 reverse primers for TCR Jbeta segments was used. The CDR3 region of rearranged TCR beta genes was amplified from genomic DNA with a multiplex PCR assay. Amplified TCR beta libraries were sequenced as 87-base-pair reads on the Illumina HiSeq System. The paper's data handling went like this. A later analysis counted approximately 84 million unique TCR beta chains across the approximately 700 repertoires, and 9 million to 14 million of these chains were shared by at least two donors. To remove PCR and sequencing errors, raw reads were error-corrected and collapsed into unique sequences using a nearest-neighbor algorithm that merged closely related sequences. Alignment of CDR3 sequences to IMGT reference sequences was used to assign V, D and J gene segments. For a sequence to be retained, a match of at least six nucleotides was required to both a V gene segment and a J gene segment. Rearrangements were classified as productive when the CDR3 lacked stop codons and remained in frame with V and J, and all other rearrangements were classified as non-productive. Following IMGT convention, CDR3 was defined as the stretch from the second conserved V-encoded cysteine up to the conserved J-encoded phenylalanine. In an earlier analysis of around 600 of the donors, sequences lacking an unambiguous match to a single V gene segment were excluded. An earlier analysis of some 610 of the donors called V segments functional above 56.7% productive rearrangements and segregating when the between-donor standard deviation exceeded 5%. A statistical classification framework was developed to diagnose cytomegalovirus status using the catalog of TCR beta chain sequences. In a later analysis, TCR nucleotide sequences were compared against IMGT/GENE-DB human TR gene sequences so that V and J genes could be assigned. The TCRdist pipeline was used in a later analysis to assign CDR3 sequences and most-parsimonious VDJ recombination scenarios. In a later analysis, each TCR beta chain was defined by its CDR3 amino acid sequence together with its V-gene family, and reads lacking a unique V-gene family were excluded. To address suspected cross-contamination and a sequencing artifact, a later analysis removed some 620 highly shared, low-generation-probability nucleotide sequences. For each public chain, a later analysis derived a clonal expansion index from normalized ranks of inferred template counts within each repertoire. In a later analysis, generation probabilities were computed using a VDJ recombination model fitted to out-of-frame rearrangements, and the results were checked against IGoR. A later analysis scored TCR-TCR, TCR-HLA and TCR-CMV co-occurrence with hypergeometric tests, applying a repertoire-size bias correction to TCR pairs. To estimate false discovery rates, a later analysis permuted the HLA or CMV assignments 20 times. In a later analysis, co-occurring TCRs were grouped with DBSCAN, and TCRdist sequence similarity was added when clustering was performed within HLA-allele-positive subsets. Repertoires with fewer than 30,000 or more than 120,000 public chains, plus five repertoires with anomalous nucleotide sharing, were excluded from co-occurrence clustering. In TCRdb, the immuneACCESS table is reduced to in-frame sequences with V and J assigned. These tables do not hold every clone; where another copy was compared, an unresolved V gene accounts for under half, and the others remain unexplained. V, J and clone size reflect that table, while D and trimming were determined from the DNA. This sample comprises about 200,000 clones, roughly 84% of them detected only once. Over 0.65% of the sample rests with the top ten.

Study-wide findings and limitations: Because HLA typing was unavailable for some donors at each locus, only the typed subset was used in association tests. A later analysis associated roughly 17,000 TCR beta sequences with specific HLA alleles at a false discovery rate of 0.05. An association between a missense DCLRE1C variant and V-gene and J-gene trimming of TCR beta chains was found in a later genetic analysis and replicated in an independent cohort. The classifier was reported to diagnose cytomegalovirus status with high specificity and sensitivity in both the original cohort and the validation cohort. A cluster of highly shared sequence variants was judged likely to be a technical artifact of the sequencing pipeline. It was suggested by the authors that the approach could potentially be generalized to other disease states and immunological phenotypes. Assigning TCR associations to individual alleles was difficult when HLA alleles, especially DR and DQ, strongly co-occurred. The cohort was sequenced for TCR beta chains only, and without alpha or paired-chain data the features that could be detected were limited. Roughly uniform sequencing depth across donors was assumed in presence/absence analyses, although this assumption may not hold. Some IMGT-functional V segments, including TRBV6-2 and TRBV6-3, could not be told apart with the 87-base-pair reads, so those segments were excluded. For the cohort, immune exposure information was limited to CMV serostatus. Because counts were too low, some 16 rarely observed V segments, including chromosome 9 orphons, were excluded from the earlier analysis of some 540 of the donors. According to a later genetic analysis, donors in an Asian-associated ancestry cluster had fewer N-insertions in productive TCRs than the approximately 630-donor mean. The study listed 150 to 200 TCR beta chains as associated with cytomegalovirus. Across donors, most TCR sequences were observed very rarely, whereas some public TCRs were present in many individuals. In a later analysis, most CMV-associated TCR beta chains were found to appear HLA-restricted, with HLA associations seemingly driven largely by CMV exposure. In an earlier analysis of about 600 of the donors, most TCR beta V segments appeared in productive rearrangements about 90% or about 30% of the time, broadly matching IMGT annotations. In a later analysis, HLA-associated TCR beta chains were found to be more clonally expanded and to have lower generation probabilities than equally common non-associated chains. Correlated functional status among segregating V segments might reflect linkage disequilibrium, but an unknown experimental factor could not be ruled out. In a later analysis, the rate of TCR association differed among HLA loci, with DRB1 alleles having the most associated TCRs and HLA-C alleles having the fewest. Three of the identified cytomegalovirus-associated TCR beta chains were confirmed in vitro to be specific for cytomegalovirus antigens. A further reported finding was that TCR beta sequences accurately predicted the HLA-A and HLA-B alleles for most subjects in the first cohort. According to a later analysis, parvovirus B19, influenza, CMV and Epstein-Barr virus appeared linked to several top co-occurrence clusters.

Per the germline V gene, SGHVS is the CDR1 and FNYEAQ is the CDR2. Including cysteine and phenylalanine, the CDR3 has 14 amino acids. Of the read, only the CDR3 DNA is kept; its 42 bases are in frame from base 1. Clipping removes 4 bases from V and 4 bases from J, with 4 as the unmatched junction base count. The sequence joins TRBV7-6 to TRBJ2-3, and TRBD2 aligns with 8 junction nucleotides. Sequencing was carried out using PBMCs. The clonotype comes from a boy aged 2 to 10 in good health and CMV-seronegative. The DNA reads as follows: TGTGCCAGCAGCTCTGCCGGGGGGGCAGATACGCAGTATTTT. Its product reads: CASSSAGGADTQYF. Where the CDR3 stops, the reference TRBV7-6 and TRBJ2-3 genes take over; the full variable domain is GAGVSQSPRYKVTKRGQDVALRCDPISGHVSLYWYRQALGQGPEFLTYFNYEAQQDKSGLPNDRFSAERPEGSISTLTIQRTEQRDSAMYRCASSSAGGADTQYFGPGTRLTVL.